The entry that follows covers one T cell receptor (beta chain) sequence. Its antigen remains unknown. The sample is drawn from a study of cytomegalovirus exposure and HLA in healthy donors. Study-level results: Cytomegalovirus-associated status was assigned to 150 or so TCR beta chains.

Use of 60 Vbeta and 13 Jbeta primers characterized the PCR. TCRdb keeps only in-frame clones here, not all; method: immunoSEQ multiplex PCR. Here the sample spans about 140,000 clones, 76% being singletons. This CDR3 contains 13 residues. The J segment lost 1 base and the V segment lost 6 bases, leaving 2 bases of the junction unmatched. The germline CDR1 and CDR2 sequences are SEHNR and FQNEAQ (reference sequence). Source material: PBMCs. The chain joins TRBV7-9 to TRBJ1-2, with 7 bases lining up with TRBD1. The source is a woman aged 35 to 49 in good health and CMV-seronegative. The CDR3 DNA sequence: TGTGCCAGCAGTCAGGGGGTTAACTATGGCTACACCTTC. Translation gives CASSQGVNYGYTF. Full variable domain (remainder filled in from reference TRBV7-9 and TRBJ1-2): DTGVSQNPRHKITKRGQNVTFRCDPISEHNRLYWYRQTLGQGPEFLTYFQNEAQLEKSRLLSDRFSAERPKGSFSTLEIQRTEQGDSAMYLCASSQGVNYGYTFGSGTRLTVV.